Listed below are T cell receptor beta chains from one sample, sequenced in a study of shared clonotypes between healthy human individuals. Some clones are missing from TCRdb's copy, which holds only in-frame ones; the method was immunoSEQ multiplex PCR. The sample consists of hundreds of thousands of clones, roughly 80% of them appearing once. The sequencing sample was made of memory CD4+ T cells sorted from blood. Receptors were obtained from a man aged 25 to 40 in good health. CDR3s include the opening cysteine and the closing phenylalanine or tryptophan. The order of the fields is V gene, J gene, clone size, D gene, CDR3 protein, CDR3 DNA. A D gene is named only where the DNA matches it firmly. The listing skips clone size in some rows; elsewhere it reads once, few, many or a size class.

TRBV11-1	TRBJ2-2	-	-	CASSPIGDSNTGELFF	TGTGCCAGCAGCCCTATCGGGGATTCGAACACCGGGGAGCTGTTTTTT
TRBV15	TRBJ1-5	-	-	CATSREGAVKPQHF	TGTGCCACCAGCAGAGAAGGGGCGGTCAAGCCCCAGCATTTT
TRBV5-1	TRBJ2-7	few	-	CASSRWGADSYEQYF	TGCGCCAGCTCTCGGTGGGGGGCGGACTCCTACGAGCAGTACTTC
TRBV19	TRBJ2-1	-	-	CATNPQGAYNEQFF	TGTGCCACCAACCCTCAGGGAGCCTACAATGAGCAGTTCTTC
TRBV7-2	TRBJ2-3	-	-	CASSQTGPQSTDTQYF	TGTGCCAGCAGCCAGACAGGCCCCCAAAGCACAGATACGCAGTATTTT
TRBV5-1	TRBJ2-1	-	-	CASSLSSAYNEQFF	TGCGCCAGCAGCCTTAGCAGCGCCTACAATGAGCAGTTCTTC
TRBV6-6	TRBJ1-5	-	-	CASSYLGFGQPQHF	TGTGCCAGCAGTTATCTGGGGTTCGGGCAGCCCCAGCATTTT
TRBV7-2	TRBJ1-2	-	TRBD1	CASSGATGGADGYTF	TGTGCCAGCAGTGGGGCGACAGGGGGCGCCGATGGCTACACCTTC
TRBV14	TRBJ1-1	-	TRBD1	CASSQDRGWSTEAFF	TGTGCCAGCAGCCAGGACAGGGGATGGAGCACTGAAGCTTTCTTT
TRBV6-1	TRBJ2-1	-	TRBD2	CASSELRTSGRGNEQFF	TGTGCCAGCAGTGAACTTCGGACTAGCGGGAGAGGCAATGAGCAGTTCTTC
TRBV18	TRBJ2-4	-	TRBD1	CASSQADRGMDIQYF	TGTGCCAGCTCACAAGCAGACAGGGGGATGGACATTCAGTACTTC
TRBV4-2	TRBJ1-2	-	-	CASSQDLIERARGGYTF	TGTGCCAGCAGCCAAGATTTAATTGAACGTGCCCGAGGGGGCTACACCTTC
TRBV20-1	TRBJ2-1	-	-	CSARVFNEQFF	TGCAGTGCTAGGGTATTCAATGAGCAGTTCTTC
TRBV7-9	TRBJ1-2	few	-	CASSLGTLNYGYTF	TGTGCCAGCAGCTTAGGGACATTGAACTATGGCTACACCTTC
TRBV7-9	TRBJ2-7	-	TRBD2	CASSLRLAVYEQYF	TGTGCCAGCAGCTTACGACTAGCGGTCTACGAGCAGTACTTC
TRBV5-4	TRBJ2-5	-	TRBD1	CASRPGTVRETQYF	TGTGCCAGCAGGCCCGGGACAGTACGGGAGACCCAGTACTTC
TRBV28	TRBJ1-2	-	TRBD1	CASSLDRGDYGYTF	TGTGCCAGCAGTTTGGACAGGGGTGACTATGGCTACACCTTC
TRBV20-1	TRBJ2-7	-	-	CSAVGVEQYF	TGCAGTGCTGTAGGGGTCGAGCAGTACTTC
TRBV4-1	TRBJ2-7	-	-	CASSYKVTVSSYEQYF	TGCGCCAGCAGCTACAAAGTAACCGTGAGCTCCTACGAGCAGTACTTC
TRBV30	TRBJ1-4	-	TRBD1	CAWSAGTGFEKLFF	TGTGCCTGGAGTGCCGGGACAGGGTTTGAAAAACTGTTTTTT
TRBV5-1	TRBJ2-7	-	TRBD2	CASSLGATSGSGLNYEQYF	TGCGCCAGCAGCTTGGGAGCTACTAGCGGGAGTGGGTTAAACTACGAGCAGTACTTC
TRBV9	TRBJ2-3	-	TRBD2	CASSVSLLAGTDTQYF	TGTGCCAGCAGCGTATCGCTTCTAGCGGGGACAGATACGCAGTATTTT
TRBV14	TRBJ2-1	-	TRBD2	CASSRTPGLAGAGNNEQFF	TGTGCCAGCAGCCGGACACCGGGACTAGCGGGGGCGGGGAACAATGAGCAGTTCTTC
TRBV5-6	TRBJ2-1	-	-	CASSFWGLGEQFF	TGTGCCAGCAGCTTTTGGGGGCTCGGGGAGCAGTTCTTC
TRBV6-6	TRBJ2-2	once	-	CASRGSNTGELFF	TGTGCCAGCCGGGGGAGTAACACCGGGGAGCTGTTTTTT
TRBV27	TRBJ2-2	-	-	CASSQSGTGELFF	TGTGCCAGCAGTCAAAGCGGCACCGGGGAGCTGTTTTTT
TRBV7-2	TRBJ2-4	-	-	CASSLDRAGKNIQYF	TGTGCCAGCAGCTTAGATAGGGCAGGCAAAAACATTCAGTACTTC
TRBV14	TRBJ2-7	-	-	CAIRDHRSYEQYF	TGTGCCATCCGCGACCATCGATCCTACGAGCAGTACTTC
TRBV28	TRBJ2-1	-	-	CASSNRREQFF	TGTGCCAGCAGCAATCGCAGGGAGCAGTTCTTC
TRBV10-1	TRBJ2-3	-	-	CASSESRGSTDTQYF	TGCGCCAGCAGTGAGTCCCGCGGGAGCACAGATACGCAGTATTTT
TRBV4-3	TRBJ2-5	many	TRBD2	CASSQDLLSQRELEETQYF	TGCGCCAGCAGCCAAGATCTCCTTTCCCAGCGGGAGTTGGAAGAGACCCAGTACTTC
TRBV6-5	TRBJ2-6	-	-	CASSTSGANVLTF	TGTGCCAGCAGCACGTCCGGGGCCAACGTCCTGACTTTC
TRBV7-2	TRBJ2-2	-	-	CASSLAWGYTGELFF	TGTGCCAGCAGCTTAGCGTGGGGATACACCGGGGAGCTGTTTTTT
TRBV27	TRBJ2-7	-	-	CASSPQGGMEKQYF	TGTGCCAGCAGCCCTCAGGGCGGGATGGAAAAACAGTACTTC
TRBV28	TRBJ2-3	-	-	CASSLYKPGTQYF	TGTGCCAGCAGTCTTTACAAACCCGGTACGCAGTATTTT
TRBV5-1	TRBJ2-7	many	TRBD2	CASSWTSGTDEQYF	TGCGCCAGCAGCTGGACTAGCGGGACCGACGAGCAGTACTTC
TRBV27	TRBJ1-1	-	-	CASSLRGQLNTEAFF	TGTGCCAGCAGTTTACGAGGCCAGCTGAACACTGAAGCTTTCTTT
TRBV5-6	TRBJ2-3	-	-	CASSLGSTDTQYF	TGTGCCAGCAGCTTGGGCAGCACAGATACGCAGTATTTT
TRBV18	TRBJ2-7	-	-	CASSWDTLYEQYF	TGTGCCAGCTCGTGGGACACCCTCTACGAGCAGTACTTC
TRBV28	TRBJ2-7	-	TRBD1	CASVSGQGPYEQYF	TGTGCCAGCGTTTCGGGACAGGGTCCCTACGAGCAGTACTTC
TRBV6-6	TRBJ2-7	-	TRBD2	CASSLAGASYEQYF	TGTGCCAGCAGTTTAGCGGGAGCCTCCTACGAGCAGTACTTC
TRBV10-3	TRBJ1-3	-	TRBD1	CATRDRYDSGNTIYF	TGTGCCACCCGGGACAGGTACGACTCTGGAAACACCATATATTTT